The rows below give T cell receptor beta chains drawn from one sample of a study of blood T cell repertoires in COVID-19. Using immunoSEQ multiplex PCR, the repertoire was profiled, and TCRdb retains in-frame clones only, with some absent. The repertoire holds a few hundred thousand clones, around nine tenths seen once, with approximately 7.2% in the top ten. The specimen was PBMCs or T cells enriched from blood (not recorded which). These receptors were obtained from a man aged 25 to 45 in a cohort exposed to, infected with or recovered from COVID-19 (not recorded which). Both conserved end residues are part of each CDR3. A D gene is named only where the DNA matches it firmly. Not all rows give a size; the values are once, few, many and, for expanded clones, a class.

D: .; size: .; V: TRBV11-2; J: TRBJ1-2; DNA: TGTGCCAGCAGCCCCCAGTATGGCTACACCTTC; CDR3: CASSPQYGYTF
D: .; size: .; V: TRBV7-9; J: TRBJ2-7; DNA: TGTGCCAGCAGCTCGTCGGGACATCTCTCCTACGAGCAGTACTTC; CDR3: CASSSSGHLSYEQYF
D: TRBD2; size: .; V: TRBV28; J: TRBJ2-7; DNA: TGTGCCAGCACCCCGGGGACTAGCTACGAGCAGTACTTC; CDR3: CASTPGTSYEQYF
D: TRBD2; size: .; V: TRBV9; J: TRBJ2-1; DNA: TGTGCCAGCAGCGTAGGGACTAGCGGGAGGACGGTCTACAATGAGCAGTTCTTC; CDR3: CASSVGTSGRTVYNEQFF
D: TRBD1; size: .; V: TRBV7-8; J: TRBJ1-2; DNA: TGTGCCAGCAGCGGAAAGACAGGGTCGTACTATGGCTACACCTTC; CDR3: CASSGKTGSYYGYTF
D: TRBD1; size: .; V: TRBV27; J: TRBJ2-2; DNA: TGTGCCAGCAGTCTAACAGGGGGTTACACCGGGGAGCTGTTTTTT; CDR3: CASSLTGGYTGELFF
D: .; size: .; V: TRBV5-4; J: TRBJ1-5; DNA: TGTGCCAGCAGCTTGTCTTTAAACAGGGTCAATCAGCCCCAGCATTTT; CDR3: CASSLSLNRVNQPQHF
D: TRBD1; size: .; V: TRBV4-1; J: TRBJ1-1; DNA: TGCGCCAGCAGCCAAGAGGGACAGGGCGGGTTGGGGGCTTTCTTT; CDR3: CASSQEGQGGLGAFF
D: TRBD1; size: .; V: TRBV5-6; J: TRBJ1-1; DNA: TGTGCCAGCAGCTGGAGGGACAGTACCACTGAAGCTTTCTTT; CDR3: CASSWRDSTTEAFF
D: .; size: .; V: TRBV28; J: TRBJ1-1; DNA: TGTGCCAGCAGTTTATTGGGTCCCGCGGAGGCTTTCTTT; CDR3: CASSLLGPAEAFF
D: TRBD2; size: .; V: TRBV6-5; J: TRBJ2-7; DNA: TGTGCCAGCAAACTAGCGGGCGCCTCTCACGAGCAGTACTTC; CDR3: CASKLAGASHEQYF
D: TRBD1; size: .; V: TRBV28; J: TRBJ2-5; DNA: TGTGCCAGCAGTTTCCAGGGGGCTGGGGAGACCCAGTACTTC; CDR3: CASSFQGAGETQYF
D: .; size: .; V: TRBV14; J: TRBJ2-5; DNA: TGTGCCAGCAGCCAAATTGGCTTAGGGGTGACAGAGACCCAGTACTTC; CDR3: CASSQIGLGVTETQYF
D: .; size: .; V: TRBV28; J: TRBJ2-4; DNA: TGTGCCAGCAGTTTATGGGGGGCGGGAGCCAAAAACATTCAGTACTTC; CDR3: CASSLWGAGAKNIQYF
D: .; size: .; V: TRBV20-1; J: TRBJ1-1; DNA: TGCAGTGCCGGGGCGCCAGGGGAGGCTTTCTTT; CDR3: CSAGAPGEAFF
D: TRBD2; size: many; V: TRBV5-4; J: TRBJ2-1; DNA: TGTGCCAGCAGCTTGGCGGGGGGACTAAACAATGAGCAGTTCTTC; CDR3: CASSLAGGLNNEQFF
D: TRBD1; size: .; V: TRBV6-5; J: TRBJ1-2; DNA: TGTGCCAGCAGCCAAGACAGGGGGCAGGATGGCTACACCTTC; CDR3: CASSQDRGQDGYTF
D: .; size: .; V: TRBV7-8; J: TRBJ2-7; DNA: TGTGCCAGCAGCTTAGCTTTCAGCGGTAGCTACGAGCAGTACTTC; CDR3: CASSLAFSGSYEQYF
D: TRBD2; size: .; V: TRBV7-6; J: TRBJ2-7; DNA: TGTGCCAGCAGCTTAGTGGCTAGCGGGAGCCTCCACGAGCAGTACTTC; CDR3: CASSLVASGSLHEQYF
D: .; size: .; V: TRBV5-1; J: TRBJ1-6; DNA: TGCGCCAGCAGCTTGGCCCTGAGTTCACCCCTCCACTTT; CDR3: CASSLALSSPLHF
D: .; size: .; V: TRBV29-1; J: TRBJ1-3; DNA: TGCAGCAAATCGAGACTCAGGGTACGTGCTGGAAACACCATATATTTT; CDR3: CSKSRLRVRAGNTIYF
D: .; size: .; V: TRBV4-3; J: TRBJ1-6; DNA: TGCGCCAGCAGCCAAAGTGACAGCAATTCACCCCTCCACTTT; CDR3: CASSQSDSNSPLHF
D: TRBD2; size: .; V: TRBV4-1; J: TRBJ2-1; DNA: TGCGCCAGCAGCCCACTCACTAGCGCCCTCAATGAGCAGTTCTTC; CDR3: CASSPLTSALNEQFF
D: .; size: .; V: TRBV7-8; J: TRBJ1-1; DNA: TGTGCCAGCACGAGAGACAGGATGAACACTGAAGCTTTCTTT; CDR3: CASTRDRMNTEAFF
D: .; size: .; V: TRBV2; J: TRBJ2-2; DNA: TGTGCCAGCAGTGAAGCGGGCAGATCGAACACCGGGGAGCTGTTTTTT; CDR3: CASSEAGRSNTGELFF
D: .; size: .; V: TRBV5-6; J: TRBJ2-7; DNA: TGTGCCAGCAGCTTGGGGGACTCTGAGCAGTACTTC; CDR3: CASSLGDSEQYF
D: .; size: once; V: TRBV15; J: TRBJ2-7; DNA: TGTGCCACCAGCAGAGATCACTTCGAGCAGTACTTC; CDR3: CATSRDHFEQYF
D: TRBD1; size: once; V: TRBV5-8; J: TRBJ2-7; DNA: TGTGCCAGCAGCTTGAGGGGGCAGGGGAAGATCTACGAGCAGTACTTC; CDR3: CASSLRGQGKIYEQYF
D: TRBD1; size: .; V: TRBV11-3; J: TRBJ1-1; DNA: TGTGCCAGCAGCTTAGATGGGAACAGGGGGCGGACTGAAGCTTTCTTT; CDR3: CASSLDGNRGRTEAFF